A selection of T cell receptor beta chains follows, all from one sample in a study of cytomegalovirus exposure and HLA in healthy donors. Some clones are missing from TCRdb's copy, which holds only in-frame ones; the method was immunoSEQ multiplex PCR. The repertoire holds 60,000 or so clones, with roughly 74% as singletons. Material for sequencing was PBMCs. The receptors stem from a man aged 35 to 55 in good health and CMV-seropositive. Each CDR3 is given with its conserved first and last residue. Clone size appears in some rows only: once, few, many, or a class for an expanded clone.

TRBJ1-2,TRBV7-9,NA,CASSAQGNYGYTF
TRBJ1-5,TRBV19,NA,CASSSYDRPNQPQHF
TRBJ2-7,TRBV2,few,CASTYSYEQYF
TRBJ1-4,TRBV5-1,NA,CASSRLGGVEKLFF
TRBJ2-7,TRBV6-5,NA,CASSRDRDYEQYF
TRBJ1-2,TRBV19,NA,CASSEGAVGGYTF
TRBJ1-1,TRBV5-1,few,CASSAVSGRAEAFF
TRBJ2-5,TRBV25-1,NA,CASSEYGGSQETQYF
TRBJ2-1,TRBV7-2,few,CASSLARGLNEQFF
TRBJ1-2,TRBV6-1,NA,CASSNRGQGYGYTF
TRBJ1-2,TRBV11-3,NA,CASSPGRIRYGYTF
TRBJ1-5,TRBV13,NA,CASSSYRDSNQPQHF
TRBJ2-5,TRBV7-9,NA,CASSLVTSARETQYF
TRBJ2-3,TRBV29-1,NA,CSADTSGVTDTQYF
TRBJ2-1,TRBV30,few,CAWSVYRSSYNEQFF
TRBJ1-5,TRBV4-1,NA,CASSPGGGTNQPQHF
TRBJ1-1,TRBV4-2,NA,CACSQGEITEAFF
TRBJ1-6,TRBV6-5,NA,CASSLAGTGNSPLHF
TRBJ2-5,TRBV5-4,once,CASSLGLQETQYF
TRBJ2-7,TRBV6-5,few,CASSYGGAGAAYEQYF
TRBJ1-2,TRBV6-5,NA,CASSSPPGQGNYGYTF
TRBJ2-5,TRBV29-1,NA,CSVANPRETQYF
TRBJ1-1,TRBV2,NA,CASSSDRGKAFF
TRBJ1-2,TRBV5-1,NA,CASSPTTPGPNYGYTF
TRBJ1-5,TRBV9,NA,CASSGQDRADQPQHF
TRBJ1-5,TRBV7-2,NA,CASSSRVGQPQHF
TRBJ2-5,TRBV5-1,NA,CASSLVPTGEETQYF
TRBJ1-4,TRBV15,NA,CATSRDLGRGREKLFF